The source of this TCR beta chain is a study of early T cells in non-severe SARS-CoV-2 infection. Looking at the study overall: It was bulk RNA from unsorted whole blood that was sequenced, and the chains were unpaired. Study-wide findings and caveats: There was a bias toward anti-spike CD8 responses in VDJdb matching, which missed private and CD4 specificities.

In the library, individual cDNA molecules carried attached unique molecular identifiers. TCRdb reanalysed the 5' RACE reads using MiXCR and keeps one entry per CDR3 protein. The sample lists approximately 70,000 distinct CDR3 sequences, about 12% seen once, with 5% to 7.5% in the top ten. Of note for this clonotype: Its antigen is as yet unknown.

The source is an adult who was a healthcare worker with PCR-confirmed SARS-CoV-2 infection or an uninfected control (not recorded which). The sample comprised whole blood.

The CDR3 DNA reads as TGTGCCAGCAGTGACAGAACGGAGACCCAGTACTTC. It encodes CASSDRTETQYF. V usage is TRBV6-1 and J usage is TRBJ2-5, with D unresolved. This CDR3 spans 12 amino acids. The V gene's germline CDR1 is MNHNS and CDR2 SASEGT. The V and J ends lost 3 bases and 5 bases respectively, with 7 bases between them.